This T cell receptor (beta chain) was recovered during a study of cytomegalovirus exposure and HLA in healthy donors. A multiplex PCR was run with 60 Vbeta primers and 13 Jbeta primers. The repertoire was sequenced with immunoSEQ multiplex PCR; TCRdb's copy has only in-frame clones and lacks some. This table holds roughly 82,000 clones, roughly four fifths found once. Sequencing was performed on PBMCs. The source is a woman aged 45 to 65 in good health and CMV-seropositive.

CDR3: CASSPSRTAEAFF. The CDR3 coding sequence is TGCGCCAGCAGCCCCTCAAGGACAGCAGAAGCTTTCTTT. The V and J genes are TRBV5-1 and TRBJ1-1, with D possibly TRBD1 on 6 matching bases. The ends were cut back, 4 bases at V and 8 bases at J, with 15 bases in the middle. Germline values: CDR1 SGHRS, CDR2 YFSETQ. This CDR3 comprises 13 residues.